Each of the 19 T cell receptor beta chains below was sequenced from the same sample in a study of chemoradiotherapy in HPV16-positive cancers. Profiled with immunoSEQ multiplex PCR; TCRdb holds only in-frame clones, not every one. The sample consists of some 34,000 clones, around 83% of them appearing once. Sequencing was performed on blood, taken from a patient who underwent chemoradiotherapy. These TCRs come from a human donor with HPV-associated anogenital cancer.

This sequence joins TRBV5-1 and TRBJ2-2; the D is unclear. Germline CDR1 is SGHRS and CDR2 is YFSETQ. V was trimmed by 7 bases and J by 5 bases, leaving 12 bases between them. The CDR3 has 13 residues. The CDR3: CASSPGGTGELFF. CDR3 coding DNA: TGCGCCAGCTCCCCTGGCGGTACCGGGGAGCTGTTTTTT.

The chain combines TRBV15 with TRBJ2-7; D gene uncertain. Germline CDR1 is LNHNV and CDR2 is YYDKDF (reference sequence). With 0 bases removed from V and 5 bases from J, the gap between germline ends came to 8 bases. The CDR3 extends over 13 amino acids. The CDR3 region is CATSRDRAHEQYF. CDR3 coding DNA: TGTGCCACCAGCAGAGATCGGGCCCACGAGCAGTACTTC.

The chain uses TRBV5-1 and TRBJ2-1, with 7 bases that match TRBD2. Germline CDR1 and CDR2: SGHRS and YFSETQ. After removal of 4 bases from V and 1 base from J, the junction contained 8 bases not matched to a gene. The CDR3 loop spans 16 amino acids. This CDR3 is CASSREVGGSYNEQFF. The DNA of the CDR3 is TGCGCCAGCAGCCGGGAGGTGGGGGGTTCCTACAATGAGCAGTTCTTC. The variable domain in full, with the rest retrieved from reference TRBV5-1 and TRBJ2-1, is KAGVTQTPRYLIKTRGQQVTLSCSPISGHRSVSWYQQTPGQGLQFLFEYFSETQRNKGNFPGRFSGRQFSNSRSEMNVSTLELGDSALYLCASSREVGGSYNEQFFGPGTRLTVL.

This sequence joins TRBV2 and TRBJ1-2; 11 bases are a match to TRBD1. Unmatched junction bases numbered 6, after V lost 1 base and J lost 5 bases. In germline, CDR1 is SNHLY, CDR2 FYNNEI. The CDR3 runs to 16 residues. The CDR3 DNA reads as TGTGCCAGCAGTGAAGTCGAGGGACAGGGGGTATATGGCTACACCTTC. The encoded protein is CASSEVEGQGVYGYTF. Full variable domain (rest looked up from reference TRBV2 and TRBJ1-2): EPEVTQTPSHQVTQMGQEVILRCVPISNHLYFYWYRQILGQKVEFLVSFYNNEISEKSEIFDDQFSVERPDGSNFTLKIRSTKLEDSAMYFCASSEVEGQGVYGYTFGSGTRLTVV.

The chain couples TRBV19 to TRBJ1-2; no firm D call. From germline, CDR1 is LNHDA and CDR2 SQIVND (reference sequence). Trimming removed 9 bases at V and 2 bases at J, with 10 bases between. This CDR3 is built from 12 residues. CDR3 in amino acids: CASSGANYGYTF. In DNA, the CDR3 is TGTGCCAGCTCGGGAGCAAACTATGGCTACACCTTC. Looking up the rest from reference TRBV19 and TRBJ1-2 gives the full variable domain: DGGITQSPKYLFRKEGQNVTLSCEQNLNHDAMYWYRQDPGQGLRLIYYSQIVNDFQKGDIAEGYSVSREKKESFPLTVTSAQKNPTAFYLCASSGANYGYTFGSGTRLTVV.

This clone was detected only a few times. This rearrangement joins TRBV4-2 to TRBJ1-2, with 9 bases fitting TRBD1. CDR3 size: 15 residues. The germline CDR1 and CDR2 sequences are LGHNA and YNFKEQ. V dropped 5 bases and J dropped 3; count of bases not matched to a gene: 7. The CDR3 spells CASSERQGGDYGYTF. CDR3 nucleotides: TGTGCCAGCAGCGAACGACAGGGGGGGGACTATGGCTACACCTTC.

The chain recombines TRBV6-5 with TRBJ1-4; the D gene is possibly TRBD1 (5 bases). Germline CDR1 and CDR2: MNHEY and SVGAGI. The CDR3 is 15 residues long. The ends were cut back, 6 bases at V and 0 bases at J, with 11 bases in the middle. DNA of the CDR3: TGTGCCAGCAGCTCAGGGAAACCAACTAATGAAAAACTGTTTTTT. Its protein product is CASSSGKPTNEKLFF.

This chain uses TRBV19 with TRBJ1-5; perhaps TRBD1 as D (6 bases). The germline V gene encodes CDR1 LNHDA and CDR2 SQIVND (reference sequence). The CDR3 sequence is 16 residues long. V lost 5 bases and J lost 0, with 14 bases in between. CDR3 nucleotides: TGTGCCAGTAGTCCCGGACAGCCTTATAGCAATCAGCCCCAGCATTTT. This translates into CASSPGQPYSNQPQHF.

This clone has just a few counts. The chain carries TRBV10-3 and TRBJ1-5; 8 bases line up with TRBD1. CDR1 and CDR2 (germline): ENHRY, SYGVKD. The CDR3 spans 13 residues. V trimming: 7 bases; J trimming: 5 bases; junction bases outside the gene matches: 4. This CDR3 reads CAITGQEDQPQHF. The DNA of the CDR3 is TGTGCCATCACGGGACAGGAGGATCAGCCCCAGCATTTT.

The rearrangement joins TRBV4-1 to TRBJ1-4; D unclear. V gave up 0 bases and J gave up 4 bases, with 12 bases separating them. Per germline, CDR1 MGHRA and CDR2 YSYEKL. CDR3 length: 16 residues. The DNA of the CDR3 is TGCGCCAGCAGCCAAGATGCCACAGCATTTAATGAAAAACTGTTTTTT. This translates into CASSQDATAFNEKLFF.

The gene calls are TRBV29-1 and TRBJ2-1; D is uncertain. This CDR3 has 14 amino acids. Germline CDR1 is SQVTM and CDR2 is ANQGSEA. Between the trimmed V and J ends, which lost 3 bases and 0 bases, there was a span of 9 bases. The CDR3 here is CSVDAYSSYNEQFF. In DNA, the CDR3 is TGCAGCGTTGACGCGTATAGCTCCTACAATGAGCAGTTCTTC.

The V and J genes are TRBV7-2 and TRBJ2-7; D is unresolved. CDR1 and CDR2 (germline): SGHTA, FQGNSA. The CDR3 has 13 residues. The ends were cut back, 2 bases at V and 4 bases at J, with 9 bases in the middle. CDR3 in amino acids: CASSLTVLYEQYF. The CDR3 DNA is TGTGCCAGCAGCTTAACTGTGCTTTACGAGCAGTACTTC.

The V call is TRBV9, the J call TRBJ2-1; 9 bases fit TRBD1. The V segment lost 0 bases and the J segment 3 bases; nucleotides outside the gene matches: 10. Germline V gene data show CDR1 as SGDLS and CDR2 as YYNGEE. This CDR3 is 18 amino acids long. CDR3 amino acids: CASSVVPGTGIIYNEQFF. CDR3 DNA: TGTGCCAGCAGCGTAGTTCCCGGGACAGGGATAATCTACAATGAGCAGTTCTTC.

This sequence joins TRBV7-2 and TRBJ2-7, with D hard to call. V was trimmed by 2 bases and J by 1 base, leaving 9 bases between them. The CDR3 is 14 amino acids. From germline, CDR1 is SGHTA and CDR2 FQGNSA. The chain's CDR3 is CASSLNRDSYEQYF. CDR3 in DNA: TGTGCCAGCAGCTTAAATAGGGATTCCTACGAGCAGTACTTC.

The V call is TRBV11-2, the J call TRBJ1-2; 7 nucleotides align to TRBD1. CDR3 length: 15 amino acids. Unmatched junction bases numbered 18, after V lost 9 bases and J lost 8 bases. Germline CDR1 and CDR2: SGHAT and FQNNGV. The CDR3 coding sequence is TGTGCCAGTGCCCTAAGACAGGGACGACCTAGAGGCTACACCTTC. Amino acid sequence: CASALRQGRPRGYTF.

V usage is TRBV11-1 and J usage is TRBJ1-2, with 7 bases aligning to TRBD1. Germline trimming cut 4 bases from V and 7 bases from J; bases unmatched to any gene: 3. Germline V lookup: CDR1 SGHAT, CDR2 FQDESV (reference sequence). The CDR3 consists of 12 residues. This CDR3 reads CASSYDRVGYTF. The CDR3 nucleotides are TGTGCCAGCAGCTACGACAGGGTTGGCTACACCTTC.

The J gene is TRBJ1-1, the V gene TRBV11-2, with a possible D match to TRBD1 (5 bases). V dropped 6 bases and J dropped 9 bases, with 20 bases sitting between them. The length of the CDR3 is 14 residues. The V gene's germline CDR1 is SGHAT and CDR2 FQNNGV. In DNA, the CDR3 is TGTGCCAGCAGGCGATGGGGAGGGACCGGGAAAGCTTTCTTT. The encoded protein is CASRRWGGTGKAFF.

The genes are TRBV6-1 and TRBJ1-5; 8 bases are shared with TRBD1. The CDR3 length is 15 residues. The J segment lost 5 bases and the V segment lost 5 bases, leaving 8 bases of the junction unmatched. CDR1 is MNHNS, CDR2 SASEGT, per germline. The CDR3 DNA follows: TGTGCCAGCAGTTTCGAACAGGGGGGATATCAGCCCCAGCATTTT. Encoded protein: CASSFEQGGYQPQHF.

The rearrangement joins TRBV7-9 to TRBJ1-2; a weak D match, TRBD1 (5 bases). V gave up 1 base and J gave up 7 bases, with 13 bases separating them. Looked up from germline, CDR1 is SEHNR and CDR2 is FQNEAQ (reference sequence). This CDR3 is 14 amino acids long. The CDR3 loop is CASSLDRSGGGYTF. Written as DNA, the CDR3 is TGTGCCAGCAGCTTAGACAGGTCGGGTGGTGGCTACACCTTC.